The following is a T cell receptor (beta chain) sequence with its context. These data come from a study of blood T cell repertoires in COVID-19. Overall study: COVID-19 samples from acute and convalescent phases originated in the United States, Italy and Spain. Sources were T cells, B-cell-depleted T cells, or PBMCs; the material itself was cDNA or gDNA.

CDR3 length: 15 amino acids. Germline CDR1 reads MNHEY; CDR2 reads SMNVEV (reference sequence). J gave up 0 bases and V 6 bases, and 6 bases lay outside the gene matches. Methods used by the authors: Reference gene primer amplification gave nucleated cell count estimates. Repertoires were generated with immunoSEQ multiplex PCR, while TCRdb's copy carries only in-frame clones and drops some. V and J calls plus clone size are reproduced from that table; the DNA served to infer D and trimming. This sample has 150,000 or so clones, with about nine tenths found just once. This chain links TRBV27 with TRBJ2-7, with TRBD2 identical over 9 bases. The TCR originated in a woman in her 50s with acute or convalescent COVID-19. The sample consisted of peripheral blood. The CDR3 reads CASSISGSPSYEQYF. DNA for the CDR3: TGTGCCAGCAGCATTAGCGGGAGCCCCTCCTACGAGCAGTACTTC.